Below, 15 T cell receptor beta chains from the same sample are listed, as sequenced in a study of CD8 T cells in ankylosing spondylitis. Via MiXCR, TCRdb re-called the 5' RACE reads, giving one row per CDR3 protein. The sample records around 210,000 distinct CDR3 sequences, approximately 8% being singletons. The sample taken for sequencing was blood, either unsorted or a sorted T cell fraction (not recorded which). These receptors were obtained from a female donor with ankylosing spondylitis or in good health (not recorded which).

This clonotype appeared many times. The chain links TRBV5-1 to TRBJ2-7; 8 bases fit TRBD2. Germline V gene lookup returns CDR1 SGHRS and CDR2 YFSETQ. The CDR3 totals 14 residues. Germline trimming cut 2 bases from V and 6 bases from J; bases unmatched to any gene: 7. CDR3 protein: CASSFTGTRSEQYF. In nucleotides, the CDR3 is TGCGCCAGCAGCTTCACCGGGACTAGATCCGAGCAGTACTTC.

This clonotype was found many times. The CDR3 reads CASSSGTLLNNEQFF. Written as DNA, the CDR3 is TGCGCCAGCAGCTCGGGGACCCTTCTTAACAATGAGCAGTTCTTC. This chain uses TRBV5-1 with TRBJ2-1; D possibly uses TRBD1 or TRBD2 (5 bases each). The CDR3 covers 15 residues. Trimming took off 3 bases at V and 5 bases at J, with 15 bases between the two ends. Germline V gene lookup returns CDR1 SGHRS and CDR2 YFSETQ.

This clonotype has at least ten counts. This chain joins TRBV20-1 and TRBJ2-7, with 10 bases aligning to TRBD1. The CDR3 runs 13 residues. The V and J ends lost 6 bases and 0 bases, in that order; junction bases with no gene match: 2. From germline, CDR1 is DFQATT and CDR2 SNEGSKA (reference sequence). CDR3 sequence: CSAGQGDSYEQYF. CDR3 DNA: TGCAGTGCAGGACAGGGGGACTCCTACGAGCAGTACTTC.

This clonotype appeared a few times. The rearrangement uses TRBV7-6 and TRBJ1-1; no clear D gene. Germline CDR1 is SGHVS and CDR2 is FNYEAQ. The CDR3 has 13 amino acids. V lost 2 bases and J lost 5, with 9 bases in between. Written as DNA, the CDR3 is TGTGCCAGCAGCTTACGGGTAGGGACTGAAGCTTTCTTT. This codes for CASSLRVGTEAFF.

Details on this clonotype: This may stem from a read error, because a much larger clone lies one nucleotide away. This chain joins TRBV2 and TRBJ2-3, with 12 positions matching TRBD2. The V gene's germline CDR1 is SNHLY and CDR2 FYNNEI. CDR3 size: 18 residues. This CDR3 is CACSGRTSGISPTDTQYF. CDR3 in DNA: TGTGCCTGCAGTGGGCGGACTAGCGGGATCTCCCCCACAGATACGCAGTATTTT.

This clonotype occurred a few times. The V call is TRBV7-9, the J call TRBJ2-5, with 8 bases that match TRBD1. J gave up 4 bases and V 5 bases, and 12 bases lay outside the gene matches. Germline V gene data show CDR1 as SEHNR and CDR2 as FQNEAQ (reference sequence). This CDR3 has 16 residues. Here the CDR3 DNA reads TGTGCCAGCAGCCCCCTCATTGGACAGGGACGAGAGACCCAGTACTTC. Protein: CASSPLIGQGRETQYF.

This clonotype was observed a handful of times. CDR3 coding DNA: TGTGCCAGCTCGCCAATCTCGAGGTACGCAGATACGCAGTATTTT. It codes for CASSPISRYADTQYF. V gene TRBV18 combines with J gene TRBJ2-3; D gene ambiguous. Trimming shortened V by 6 bases and J by 4 bases, and 17 bases separated the two germline ends. The CDR3 has 15 residues. The germline V gene has CDR1 KGHSH and CDR2 LQKENI.

A few counts support this clonotype. V is TRBV7-2 and J is TRBJ2-7, with TRBD1 matching 10 bases. The V segment lost 0 bases and the J segment 9 bases; nucleotides outside the gene matches: 11. Germline V gene data show CDR1 as SGHTA and CDR2 as FQGNSA. The CDR3 consists of 16 residues. The CDR3 loop is CASSLAGAGDRGRQYF. CDR3 coding DNA: TGTGCCAGCAGCTTAGCAGGCGCCGGAGACAGGGGGCGGCAGTACTTC.

This clonotype was picked up many times. V gene TRBV28 combines with J gene TRBJ2-7, with D unclear. CDR3 length: 13 residues. Trimming cost V 2 bases and J 4 bases, with 9 bases left between them. Germline values: CDR1 MDHEN, CDR2 SYDVKM. The chain's CDR3 is CASSLERHYEQYF. Here the CDR3 DNA reads TGTGCCAGCAGTTTAGAGAGACATTACGAGCAGTACTTC.

In its sample, this clonotype was seen many times. The rearrangement uses TRBV5-1 and TRBJ1-5; no clear D. Trimming removed 5 bases from V and 2 bases from J, with 8 bases in between. Germline V CDR1 and CDR2: SGHRS, YFSETQ. The CDR3 extends over 13 amino acids. Here the CDR3 reads CASSTTGNQPQHF. DNA for the CDR3: TGCGCCAGCAGTACCACGGGCAATCAGCCCCAGCATTTT.

The sample holds many counts of this clonotype. At one end, the junction sequence differs from germline, possibly due to a read error. V and J are TRBV6-2 or TRBV6-3 and TRBJ1-2; D might be TRBD1 (5 bases). The CDR3 runs 11 residues. CDR1 and CDR2 from the germline V gene are MNHEY and SVGEGT. For the CDR3, the DNA is TGTGCCAGCAGCGGACCCGGGACTCTCGGCTTC. This sequence encodes CASSGPGTLGF.

As regards this clonotype: Since a much larger clone is just one base distant, this may be a read error. The CDR3 does not close with the conserved phenylalanine or tryptophan, likely indicating a read error. V gene TRBV7-8 combines with J gene TRBJ1-3, with no clear D. The CDR3 covers 12 residues. V lost 3 bases, J lost 4 bases, and 4 bases lay in between. Germline CDR1 reads SGHVS; CDR2 reads FQNEAQ. The CDR3 spells CASSLVGNTIYV. For the CDR3, the DNA is TGTGCCAGCAGCTTGGTCGGAAACACCATATATGTT.

This clonotype was observed at least ten times. V gene TRBV10-3 combines with J gene TRBJ1-2, with 7 bases that match TRBD1. The germline gives CDR1 ENHRY, CDR2 SYGVKD. V trimming: 2 bases; J trimming: 4 bases; junction bases outside the gene matches: 4. CDR3 length equals 14 residues. The CDR3 DNA reads as TGTGCCATCAGTGAGGTCCGGGACAGCTATGGCTACACCTTC. As protein: CAISEVRDSYGYTF.

This clonotype has ten or more counts. This sequence joins TRBV5-1 and TRBJ1-2; 7 bases fit TRBD1. The CDR3 has 15 residues. V trimming: 4 bases; J trimming: 4 bases; junction bases outside the gene matches: 10. Germline assignment: CDR1 SGHRS and CDR2 YFSETQ. The CDR3 reads CASSPGQARRYGYTF. Written as DNA, the CDR3 is TGCGCCAGCAGCCCCGGACAGGCCAGGCGCTATGGCTACACCTTC.

There are many counts of this clonotype. The chain employs TRBV7-6 and TRBJ1-5; no definite D call. V was shortened by 1 base and J by 7 bases, with 23 bases between the two germline ends. The germline V gene has CDR1 SGHVS and CDR2 FNYEAQ. This CDR3 spans 18 amino acids. The chain's CDR3 is CASSLDSPDEVDGQPQHF. DNA of the CDR3: TGTGCCAGCAGCTTAGATTCTCCGGATGAAGTGGATGGGCAGCCCCAGCATTTT.